The sequence of this TCR beta chain was determined in a study of blood T cell repertoires in COVID-19. Study overall: T cells, B-cell-depleted T cells, or PBMCs provided the cDNA or gDNA that served as material.

The method was immunoSEQ multiplex PCR; TCRdb's version includes in-frame clones alone and lacks a portion of them. This table has roughly 250,000 clones, 85% to 95% appearing once. This clone was observed once. The CDR3 is 14 amino acids. The V gene lost 6 bases and the J gene lost 2 bases, with 11 bases spanning the gap. The V gene's germline CDR1 is LNHDA and CDR2 SQIVND (reference sequence). The study drew participants aged 18 to 89 years from roughly 25 US areas. The study assigned cohorts using participant-reported clinical history. Sequencing was carried out using PBMCs or T cells enriched from blood (not recorded which). This chain uses TRBV19 with TRBJ1-3; possibly TRBD1 for D (6 bases). This TCR came from a woman aged 18-35 years who had recovered from COVID-19. CDR3 sequence: CASRPGHPGNTIYF. The DNA of the CDR3 is TGTGCCAGTAGACCGGGACACCCTGGAAACACCATATATTTT.